These T cell receptor beta chains were read from a single sample in a study of lymphopenia after photon versus proton radiotherapy. Clones were read by immunoSEQ multiplex PCR, and TCRdb kept only the in-frame ones, dropping some. The sample includes 75,000 to 90,000 clones, around four fifths seen only once; the top ten take 1.3% to 1.5%. Here the sequenced sample was peripheral blood, taken from a patient treated with proton-based radiotherapy. The receptors come from a man aged 55 to 70 with pancreatic cancer. Both conserved end residues are part of each CDR3. D genes are given only for firm matches. Clone size, where shown, is once, few, many, or a class for clones that have expanded.

-,TRBV6-5,-,TRBJ2-7,CASSYSRNHEQYF,TGTGCCAGCAGTTACTCTCGGAATCACGAGCAGTACTTC
-,TRBV19,-,TRBJ1-5,CASSTYQDSNQPQHF,TGTGCCAGTAGTACTTACCAGGATAGCAATCAGCCCCAGCATTTT
-,TRBV18,-,TRBJ1-1,CASSDFTDSTEAFF,TGTGCCAGCTCAGATTTCACCGACAGCACTGAAGCTTTCTTT
once,TRBV7-2,-,TRBJ2-3,CASRAHGETDTQYF,TGTGCCAGCAGGGCTCATGGAGAAACAGATACGCAGTATTTT
once,TRBV7-9,-,TRBJ2-7,CASSLAPPPTDYEQYF,TGTGCCAGCAGCTTAGCGCCACCTCCAACAGACTACGAGCAGTACTTC
once,TRBV7-9,-,TRBJ2-1,CASSSTPQVNQQFF,TGTGCCAGCAGCTCGACGCCTCAAGTGAATCAGCAGTTCTTC
many,TRBV11-2,-,TRBJ1-3,CASNQRGSGNTIYF,TGTGCCAGCAATCAAAGGGGGTCTGGAAACACCATATATTTT
-,TRBV19,-,TRBJ1-5,CASSRALGPQHF,TGTGCCAGTAGTAGGGCCTTAGGACCCCAGCATTTT
-,TRBV11-2,TRBD1,TRBJ1-1,CASSSIKGRGRDTEAFF,TGTGCCAGCAGCTCCATAAAGGGGAGGGGGCGAGACACTGAAGCTTTCTTT
-,TRBV21-1,-,TRBJ1-2,CASSPRDRKTGAYGYTF,TGTGCCAGCAGCCCCCGGGACAGGAAAACGGGGGCCTATGGCTACACCTTC
-,TRBV6-1,TRBD2,TRBJ2-7,CASSDSGRAGEQYF,TGTGCCAGCAGTGATAGCGGGAGGGCCGGTGAGCAGTACTTC
-,TRBV19,TRBD2,TRBJ2-1,CASSKGLAGDNEQFF,TGTGCCAGTAGTAAAGGACTAGCGGGGGACAATGAGCAGTTCTTC
once,TRBV9,-,TRBJ2-7,CASSVADGSYEQYF,TGTGCCAGCAGCGTAGCTGACGGCTCCTACGAGCAGTACTTC
-,TRBV30,-,TRBJ2-5,CAWKGGPQGRRETQYF,TGTGCCTGGAAGGGAGGTCCTCAGGGCCGGAGGGAGACCCAGTACTTC
-,TRBV18,-,TRBJ1-1,CASSPNEATMNTEAFF,TGTGCCAGCTCGCCAAACGAGGCTACCATGAACACTGAAGCTTTCTTT
once,TRBV6-5,TRBD2,TRBJ2-1,CASSQRLAEYNEQFF,TGTGCCAGCAGCCAGCGGCTAGCGGAGTACAATGAGCAGTTCTTC
-,TRBV19,-,TRBJ1-5,CASSSVYSNQPQHF,TGTGCCAGTAGTTCTGTCTATAGCAATCAGCCCCAGCATTTT
once,TRBV25-1,-,TRBJ2-7,CASSEYGEVEQYF,TGTGCCAGCAGTGAATATGGGGAAGTCGAGCAGTACTTC
once,TRBV4-2,-,TRBJ2-3,CASSPPGDTQYF,TGTGCCAGCAGCCCCCCAGGAGATACGCAGTATTTT
-,TRBV4-1,-,TRBJ1-1,CASSQEGIGDTEAFF,TGCGCCAGCAGCCAAGAAGGGATTGGAGACACTGAAGCTTTCTTT
few,TRBV7-2,-,TRBJ2-2,CASSLYNTGELFF,TGTGCCAGCAGCTTATACAACACCGGGGAGCTGTTTTTT
-,TRBV7-9,-,TRBJ1-4,CASSLARGGGEKLFF,TGTGCCAGCAGCTTAGCCAGGGGCGGTGGTGAAAAACTGTTTTTT
-,TRBV11-3,TRBD2,TRBJ2-1,CASSLAGGAYEQFF,TGTGCCAGCAGCTTAGCGGGAGGGGCTTATGAGCAGTTCTTC